This TCR beta chain was recorded in a study of blood T cell repertoires in COVID-19. Study-level background: Specimens from acute and convalescent COVID-19 originated in the United States, Italy and Spain. PBMCs, B-cell-depleted T cells, or T cells provided the cDNA or gDNA that made up the material.

Sequencing used immunoSEQ multiplex PCR; TCRdb keeps in-frame clones, though not all of them. This repertoire shows tens of thousands of clones, approximately 80% found once; its top ten account for 5.3%. V gave up 4 bases and J gave up 2 bases, with 8 bases separating them. Germline CDR1 is SNHLY and CDR2 is FYNNEI. The CDR3 has 13 residues. The sequence came from a man aged 70-80 years with acute or convalescent COVID-19. Sequencing input: peripheral blood. The chain employs TRBV2 and TRBJ1-2; a weak D match, TRBD1 (5 bases). CDR3 sequence: CASSGGLNYGYTF. The CDR3 region has the DNA TGTGCCAGCAGTGGGGGACTAAACTATGGCTACACCTTC.